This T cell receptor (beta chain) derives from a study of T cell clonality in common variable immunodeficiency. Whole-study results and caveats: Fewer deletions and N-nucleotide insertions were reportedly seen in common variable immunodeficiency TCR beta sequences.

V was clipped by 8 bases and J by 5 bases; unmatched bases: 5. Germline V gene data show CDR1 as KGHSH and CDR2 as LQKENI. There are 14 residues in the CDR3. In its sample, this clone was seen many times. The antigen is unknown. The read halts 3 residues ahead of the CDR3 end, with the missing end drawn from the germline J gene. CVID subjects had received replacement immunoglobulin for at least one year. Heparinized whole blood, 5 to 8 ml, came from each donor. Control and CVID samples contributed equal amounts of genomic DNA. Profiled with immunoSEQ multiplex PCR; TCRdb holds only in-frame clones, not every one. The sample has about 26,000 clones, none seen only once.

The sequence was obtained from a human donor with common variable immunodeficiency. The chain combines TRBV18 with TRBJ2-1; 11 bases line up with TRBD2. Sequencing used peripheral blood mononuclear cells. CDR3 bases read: TGTGCCAGCGCAATAGCGGGAGGGGACAATGAG. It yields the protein CASAIAGGDNE. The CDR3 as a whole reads CASAIAGGDNEQFF.